Listed below are T cell receptor beta chains from one sample, sequenced in a study of T-cell reconstitution after alpha-beta-depleted transplantation in children. TCRdb analysed the PCR reads with MiXCR anew, one entry per CDR3 protein. The sample has about 980,000 distinct CDR3 sequences, about 29% seen once. Sequencing was performed on PBMCs, mostly from graft donor cells, taken 360 days after TCRalphabeta/CD19-depleted stem cell transplant. All receptors derive from a boy in the first two years of life who had a stem cell transplant for SCID, so the T cells may come from the graft donor. CDR3s include the opening cysteine and the closing phenylalanine or tryptophan. Fields, in order: V gene, J gene, D gene, clone size, CDR3 protein, CDR3 DNA. A D gene is named only where the DNA matches it firmly. Size tells how often a clone was seen (once, few, many) or the class of an expanded clone, and some rows leave it out.

v_call: TRBV12-3/TRBV12-4; j_call: TRBJ1-1; d_call: NA; clone_size: few; cdr3_aa: CASSSSEVRIF; cdr3_nt: TGTGCCAGCAGTTCCTCTGAGGTGAGGATCTTT
v_call: TRBV29-1; j_call: TRBJ1-1; d_call: NA; clone_size: few; cdr3_aa: CSVRSRGNTEAFF; cdr3_nt: TGCAGCGTTCGATCCAGGGGGAACACTGAAGCTTTCTTT
v_call: TRBV20-1; j_call: TRBJ2-1; d_call: NA; clone_size: NA; cdr3_aa: CSARDTARITEKQFF; cdr3_nt: TGCAGTGCTAGAGATACGGCCAGGATAACTGAAAAGCAGTTCTTC
v_call: TRBV12-3/TRBV12-4; j_call: TRBJ2-5; d_call: NA; clone_size: NA; cdr3_aa: CASSLDGEGETQYF; cdr3_nt: TGTGCCAGCAGTTTGGACGGAGAGGGGGAGACCCAGTACTTC
v_call: TRBV28; j_call: TRBJ1-1; d_call: NA; clone_size: NA; cdr3_aa: CASSLAFGVGNTEAFF; cdr3_nt: TGTGCCAGCAGTCTGGCTTTTGGGGTTGGGAACACTGAAGCTTTCTTT
v_call: TRBV5-1; j_call: TRBJ1-1; d_call: NA; clone_size: NA; cdr3_aa: CASSPRDRYTEAFF; cdr3_nt: TGCGCCAGCAGCCCCCGGGACCGATACACTGAAGCTTTCTTT
v_call: TRBV9; j_call: TRBJ2-1; d_call: NA; clone_size: few; cdr3_aa: CASSDMGHPWVRVGEQFF; cdr3_nt: TGTGCCAGCAGCGACATGGGGCACCCTTGGGTCCGCGTTGGGGAGCAGTTCTTC
v_call: TRBV5-1; j_call: TRBJ2-1; d_call: TRBD2; clone_size: NA; cdr3_aa: CASSFSGGETNEQFF; cdr3_nt: TGCGCCAGCAGCTTTAGCGGGGGGGAAACTAATGAGCAGTTCTTC
v_call: TRBV7-9; j_call: TRBJ2-1; d_call: NA; clone_size: many; cdr3_aa: CASSLAGGVNEQFF; cdr3_nt: TGTGCCAGCAGCTTAGCGGGGGGCGTGAATGAGCAGTTCTTC
v_call: TRBV7-9; j_call: TRBJ1-2; d_call: NA; clone_size: few; cdr3_aa: CASSPGRAANYGYTF; cdr3_nt: TGTGCCAGCAGCCCTGGGAGGGCTGCTAACTATGGCTACACCTTC
v_call: TRBV12-3/TRBV12-4; j_call: TRBJ2-7; d_call: TRBD2; clone_size: many; cdr3_aa: CASSPTSGGAGEQYF; cdr3_nt: TGTGCCAGCAGCCCGACCAGCGGGGGGGCCGGAGAGCAGTACTTC
v_call: TRBV3-1; j_call: TRBJ2-1; d_call: NA; clone_size: NA; cdr3_aa: CASSQDRGRTYNEQFF; cdr3_nt: TGTGCCAGCAGCCAAGACAGGGGTCGGACCTACAATGAGCAGTTCTTC
v_call: TRBV5-5; j_call: TRBJ2-5; d_call: NA; clone_size: NA; cdr3_aa: CASSVGLETQYF; cdr3_nt: TGTGCCAGCAGCGTGGGGTTAGAGACCCAGTACTTC
v_call: TRBV12-3/TRBV12-4; j_call: TRBJ1-4; d_call: NA; clone_size: few; cdr3_aa: CASSRGWSVGF; cdr3_nt: TGTGCCAGCAGCCGAGGCTGGTCGGTCGGTTTT
v_call: TRBV7-3; j_call: TRBJ2-5; d_call: TRBD2; clone_size: few; cdr3_aa: CASSLTTSGAQETQYF; cdr3_nt: TGTGCCAGCAGCTTAACAACTAGCGGGGCGCAAGAGACCCAGTACTTC
v_call: TRBV5-1; j_call: TRBJ2-2; d_call: TRBD1; clone_size: NA; cdr3_aa: CASSLAGQANTGELFF; cdr3_nt: TGCGCCAGCAGCTTGGCGGGACAGGCGAACACCGGGGAGCTGTTTTTT
v_call: TRBV18; j_call: TRBJ2-4; d_call: NA; clone_size: NA; cdr3_aa: CASSGEENIQYF; cdr3_nt: TGTGCCAGCTCAGGGGAAGAAAACATTCAGTACTTC
v_call: TRBV6-1; j_call: TRBJ2-7; d_call: TRBD2; clone_size: NA; cdr3_aa: CASRERGSGSEQYF; cdr3_nt: TGTGCCAGCAGGGAGCGGGGTAGCGGGAGCGAGCAGTACTTC
v_call: TRBV18; j_call: TRBJ2-4; d_call: TRBD2; clone_size: NA; cdr3_aa: CASSPTRDYLIQYF; cdr3_nt: TGTGCCAGCTCACCCACACGGGACTACTTAATTCAGTACTTC
v_call: TRBV20-1; j_call: TRBJ2-1; d_call: NA; clone_size: NA; cdr3_aa: CSARDQRRTYNEQFF; cdr3_nt: TGCAGTGCTAGAGATCAGCGGCGGACCTACAATGAGCAGTTCTTC
v_call: TRBV5-6; j_call: TRBJ2-7; d_call: NA; clone_size: few; cdr3_aa: CASSFESPYEQYF; cdr3_nt: TGTGCCAGCAGCTTTGAGAGCCCCTACGAGCAGTACTTC
v_call: TRBV10-3; j_call: TRBJ2-1; d_call: NA; clone_size: NA; cdr3_aa: CAISESIGQLFYNEQFF; cdr3_nt: TGTGCCATCAGTGAGTCGATTGGACAGTTGTTCTACAATGAGCAGTTCTTC
v_call: TRBV6-5; j_call: TRBJ2-7; d_call: NA; clone_size: once; cdr3_aa: CASNRGREQYF; cdr3_nt: TGTGCCAGCAACCGAGGTCGGGAGCAGTACTTC
v_call: TRBV12-3/TRBV12-4; j_call: TRBJ2-3; d_call: TRBD2; clone_size: NA; cdr3_aa: CASTAGGSTDTQYF; cdr3_nt: TGTGCCAGCACCGCGGGGGGGTCCACAGATACGCAGTATTTT
v_call: TRBV7-9; j_call: TRBJ2-7; d_call: NA; clone_size: NA; cdr3_aa: CASSLSRVAEQYF; cdr3_nt: TGTGCCAGCAGCCTCTCCAGGGTTGCCGAGCAGTACTTC
v_call: TRBV10-1; j_call: TRBJ2-1; d_call: NA; clone_size: NA; cdr3_aa: CASSARGGPANEQFF; cdr3_nt: TGCGCCAGCAGCGCTAGGGGGGGCCCGGCAAATGAGCAGTTCTTC
v_call: TRBV6-2/TRBV6-3; j_call: TRBJ2-2; d_call: NA; clone_size: few; cdr3_aa: CASSPHTGLNAAGELFF; cdr3_nt: TGTGCCAGCAGCCCACATACAGGGTTGAATGCTGCCGGGGAGCTGTTTTTT
v_call: TRBV18; j_call: TRBJ1-1; d_call: NA; clone_size: few; cdr3_aa: CASSPGQGTLNTEAFF; cdr3_nt: TGTGCCAGCTCACCGGGACAAGGGACTTTGAACACTGAAGCTTTCTTT
v_call: TRBV5-1; j_call: TRBJ1-6; d_call: NA; clone_size: NA; cdr3_aa: CASTLPGVDSPLHF; cdr3_nt: TGCGCCAGCACCCTCCCGGGCGTCGATTCACCCCTCCACTTT
v_call: TRBV3-1; j_call: TRBJ1-5; d_call: NA; clone_size: many; cdr3_aa: CASSQGDQPQHF; cdr3_nt: TGTGCCAGCAGCCAGGGTGATCAGCCCCAGCATTTT
v_call: TRBV10-3; j_call: TRBJ1-1; d_call: NA; clone_size: few; cdr3_aa: CAIRAGENTEAFF; cdr3_nt: TGTGCCATCAGAGCGGGGGAGAACACTGAAGCTTTCTTT
v_call: TRBV4-1; j_call: TRBJ2-7; d_call: NA; clone_size: NA; cdr3_aa: CASSQEGATQYF; cdr3_nt: TGCGCCAGCAGCCAAGAAGGTGCCACGCAGTACTTC
v_call: TRBV4-1; j_call: TRBJ2-3; d_call: TRBD2; clone_size: few; cdr3_aa: CASSQLAGDLTDTQYF; cdr3_nt: TGCGCCAGCAGCCAACTAGCGGGGGACCTCACAGATACGCAGTATTTT
v_call: TRBV5-1; j_call: TRBJ2-2; d_call: NA; clone_size: many; cdr3_aa: CASSGENTGELFF; cdr3_nt: TGCGCCAGCTCAGGGGAGAACACCGGGGAGCTGTTTTTT
v_call: TRBV4-1; j_call: TRBJ1-6; d_call: TRBD1; clone_size: NA; cdr3_aa: CASSQEGTTGIYNSPLHF; cdr3_nt: TGCGCCAGCAGCCAAGAAGGAACGACAGGGATCTATAATTCACCCCTCCACTTT
v_call: TRBV5-1; j_call: TRBJ1-4; d_call: NA; clone_size: few; cdr3_aa: CASSSTPTNEKLFF; cdr3_nt: TGCGCCAGCAGCTCGACACCAACTAATGAAAAACTGTTTTTT
v_call: TRBV20-1; j_call: TRBJ2-3; d_call: NA; clone_size: many; cdr3_aa: CSARGGQTVRTDTQYF; cdr3_nt: TGCAGTGCTAGAGGAGGACAGACCGTACGCACAGATACGCAGTATTTT